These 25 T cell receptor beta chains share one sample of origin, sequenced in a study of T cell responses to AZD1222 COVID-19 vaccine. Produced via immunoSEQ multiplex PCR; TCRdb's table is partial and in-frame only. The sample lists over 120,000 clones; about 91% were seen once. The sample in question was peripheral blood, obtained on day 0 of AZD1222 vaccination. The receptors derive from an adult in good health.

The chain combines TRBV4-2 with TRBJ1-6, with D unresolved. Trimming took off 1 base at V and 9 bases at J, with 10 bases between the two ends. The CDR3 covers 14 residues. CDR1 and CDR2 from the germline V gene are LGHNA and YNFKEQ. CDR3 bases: TGTGCCAGCAGCCAAGCTGGGGAGGGTTCACCCCTCCACTTT. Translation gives CASSQAGEGSPLHF.

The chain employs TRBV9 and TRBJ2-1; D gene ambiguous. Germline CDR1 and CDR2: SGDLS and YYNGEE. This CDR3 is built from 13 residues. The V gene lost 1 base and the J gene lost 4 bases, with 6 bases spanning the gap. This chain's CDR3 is CASSVSRYNEQFF. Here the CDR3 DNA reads TGTGCCAGCAGCGTATCCAGGTACAATGAGCAGTTCTTC.

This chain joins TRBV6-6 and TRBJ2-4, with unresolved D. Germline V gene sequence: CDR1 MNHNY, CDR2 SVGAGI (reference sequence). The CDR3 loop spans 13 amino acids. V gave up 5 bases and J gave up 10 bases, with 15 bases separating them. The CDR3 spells CASSPPPPRIQYF. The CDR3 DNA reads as TGTGCCAGCAGTCCTCCCCCCCCGCGAATTCAGTACTTC.

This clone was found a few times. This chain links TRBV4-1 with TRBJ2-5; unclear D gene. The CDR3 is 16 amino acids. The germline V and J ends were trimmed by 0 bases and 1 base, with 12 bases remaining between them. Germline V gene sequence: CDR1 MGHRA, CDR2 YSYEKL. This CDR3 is CASSQEGYSSQETQYF. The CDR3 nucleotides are TGCGCCAGCAGCCAAGAAGGTTACAGTTCCCAAGAGACCCAGTACTTC.

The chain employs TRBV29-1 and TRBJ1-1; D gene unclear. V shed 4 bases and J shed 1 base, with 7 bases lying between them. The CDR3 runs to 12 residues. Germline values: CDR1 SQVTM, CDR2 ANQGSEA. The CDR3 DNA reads TGCAGCGTTGTGTCGCAGAACACTGAAGCTTTCTTT. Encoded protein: CSVVSQNTEAFF.

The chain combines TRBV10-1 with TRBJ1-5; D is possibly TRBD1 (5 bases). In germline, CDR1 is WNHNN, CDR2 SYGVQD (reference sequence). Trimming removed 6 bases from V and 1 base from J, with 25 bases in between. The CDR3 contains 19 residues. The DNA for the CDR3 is TGCGCCAGCAGGGGCGGGACCCCTCACCTTACCGGGAGCAATCAGCCCCAGCATTTT. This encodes CASRGGTPHLTGSNQPQHF.

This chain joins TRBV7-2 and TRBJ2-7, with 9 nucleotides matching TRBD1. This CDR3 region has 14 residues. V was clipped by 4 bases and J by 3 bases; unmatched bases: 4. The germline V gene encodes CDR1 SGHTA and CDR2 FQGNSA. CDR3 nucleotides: TGTGCCAGCAGCTCGACAGGGGGTGGCTACGAGCAGTACTTC. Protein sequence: CASSSTGGGYEQYF.

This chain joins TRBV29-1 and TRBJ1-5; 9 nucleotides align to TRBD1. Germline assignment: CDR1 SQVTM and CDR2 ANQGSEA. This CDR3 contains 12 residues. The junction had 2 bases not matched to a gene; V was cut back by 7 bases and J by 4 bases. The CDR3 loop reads CSAGQGNQPQHF. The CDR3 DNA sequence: TGCAGCGCAGGACAGGGGAATCAGCCCCAGCATTTT.

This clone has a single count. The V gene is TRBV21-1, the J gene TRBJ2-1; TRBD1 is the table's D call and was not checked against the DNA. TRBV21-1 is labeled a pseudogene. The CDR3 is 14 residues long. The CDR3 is CARLCRTPNNEQFF. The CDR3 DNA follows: TGTGCCAGGCTCTGTAGGACACCCAACAATGAGCAGTTCTTC.

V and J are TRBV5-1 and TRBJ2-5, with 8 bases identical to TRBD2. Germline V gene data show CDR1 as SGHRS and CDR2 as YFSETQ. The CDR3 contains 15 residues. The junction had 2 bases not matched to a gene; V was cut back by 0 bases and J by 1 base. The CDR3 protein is CASSLAGTSQETQYF. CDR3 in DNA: TGCGCCAGCAGCTTGGCCGGGACTAGCCAAGAGACCCAGTACTTC.

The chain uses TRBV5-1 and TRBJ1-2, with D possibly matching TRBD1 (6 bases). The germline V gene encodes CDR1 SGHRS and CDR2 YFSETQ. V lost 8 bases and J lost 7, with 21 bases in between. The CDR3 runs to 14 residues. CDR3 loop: CASRRTEAGPGYTF. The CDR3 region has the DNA TGCGCCAGTAGACGGACAGAAGCGGGACCTGGCTACACCTTC.

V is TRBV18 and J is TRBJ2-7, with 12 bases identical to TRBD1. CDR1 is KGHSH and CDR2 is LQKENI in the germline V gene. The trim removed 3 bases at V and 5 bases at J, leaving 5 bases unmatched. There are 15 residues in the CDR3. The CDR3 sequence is CASSPGDRGLHEQYF. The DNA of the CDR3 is TGTGCCAGCTCACCGGGGGACAGGGGGCTCCACGAGCAGTACTTC.

The CDR3, as DNA: TGTGCCACCAGTGATAACCCCGGGGCAGGGGACGAGCAGTACTTC. Its translation: CATSDNPGAGDEQYF. The chain links TRBV24-1 to TRBJ2-7, with a weak D call TRBD1 (6 bases). The CDR3 length is 15 residues. Trimming shortened V by 3 bases and J by 5 bases, and 16 bases separated the two germline ends. CDR1 is KGHDR, CDR2 SFDVKD, per germline.

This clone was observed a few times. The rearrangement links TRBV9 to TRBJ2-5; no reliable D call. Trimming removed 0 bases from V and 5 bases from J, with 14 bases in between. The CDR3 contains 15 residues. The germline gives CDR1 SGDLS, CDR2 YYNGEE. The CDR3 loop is CASSVDPGSGETQYF. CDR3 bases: TGTGCCAGCAGCGTAGACCCCGGATCGGGCGAGACCCAGTACTTC.

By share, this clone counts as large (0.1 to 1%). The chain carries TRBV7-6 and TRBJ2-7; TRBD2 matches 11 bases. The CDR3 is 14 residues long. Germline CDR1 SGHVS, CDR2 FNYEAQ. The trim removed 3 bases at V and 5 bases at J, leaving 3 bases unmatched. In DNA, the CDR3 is TGTGCCAGCAGCTTGACTAGCGGGGCCCACGAGCAGTACTTC. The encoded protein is CASSLTSGAHEQYF.

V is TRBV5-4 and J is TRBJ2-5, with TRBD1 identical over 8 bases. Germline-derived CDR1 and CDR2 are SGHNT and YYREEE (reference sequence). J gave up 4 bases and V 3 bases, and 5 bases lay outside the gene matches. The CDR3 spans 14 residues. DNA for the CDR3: TGTGCCAGCAGCTCCCGGGACAGGTTAGAGACCCAGTACTTC. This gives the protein CASSSRDRLETQYF.

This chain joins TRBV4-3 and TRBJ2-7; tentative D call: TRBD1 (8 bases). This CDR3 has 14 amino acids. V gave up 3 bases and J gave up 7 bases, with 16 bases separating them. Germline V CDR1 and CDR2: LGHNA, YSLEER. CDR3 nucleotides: TGCGCCAGCAGCCAGGGGAACAGGGGGGGTGAGCAGTACTTC. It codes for CASSQGNRGGEQYF.

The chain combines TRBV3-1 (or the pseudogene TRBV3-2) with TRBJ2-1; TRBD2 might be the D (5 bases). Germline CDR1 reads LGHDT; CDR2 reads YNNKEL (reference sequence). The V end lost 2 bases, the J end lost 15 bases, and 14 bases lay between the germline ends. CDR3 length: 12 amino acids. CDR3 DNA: TGTGCCAGCAGCCAAAGTCGGACTGCGCGGTTCTTC. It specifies CASSQSRTARFF.

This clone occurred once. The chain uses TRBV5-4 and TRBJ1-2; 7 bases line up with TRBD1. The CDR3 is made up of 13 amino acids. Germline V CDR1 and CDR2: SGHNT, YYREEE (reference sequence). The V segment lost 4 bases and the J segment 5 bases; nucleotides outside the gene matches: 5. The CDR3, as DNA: TGTGCCAGCAGCAGGGACAGCGAATATGGCTACACCTTC. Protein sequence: CASSRDSEYGYTF.

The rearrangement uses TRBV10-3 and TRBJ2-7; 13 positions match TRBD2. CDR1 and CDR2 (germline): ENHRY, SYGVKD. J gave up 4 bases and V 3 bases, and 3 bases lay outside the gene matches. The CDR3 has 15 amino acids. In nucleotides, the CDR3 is TGTGCCATCAGTGAAGGGACTAGCGGGGCGTACGAGCAGTACTTC. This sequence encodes CAISEGTSGAYEQYF.

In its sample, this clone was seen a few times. CDR3 residues: CASSLAQTGRNTEAFF. CDR3 sequence (DNA): TGTGCCAGCAGCTTAGCCCAGACAGGGAGGAACACTGAAGCTTTCTTT. This rearrangement joins TRBV7-2 to TRBJ1-1; 7 bases agree with TRBD1. Germline values: CDR1 SGHTA, CDR2 FQGNSA. The CDR3 totals 16 residues. The ends lost 0 bases at V and 1 base at J; junction bases unmatched: 5.

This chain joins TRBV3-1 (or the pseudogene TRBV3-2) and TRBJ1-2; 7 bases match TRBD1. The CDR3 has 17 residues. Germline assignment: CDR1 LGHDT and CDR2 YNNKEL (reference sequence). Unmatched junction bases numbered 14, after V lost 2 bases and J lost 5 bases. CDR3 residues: CASSQPGQPYRGYGYTF. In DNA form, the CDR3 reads TGTGCCAGCAGCCAACCGGGACAGCCCTACCGGGGGTATGGCTACACCTTC.

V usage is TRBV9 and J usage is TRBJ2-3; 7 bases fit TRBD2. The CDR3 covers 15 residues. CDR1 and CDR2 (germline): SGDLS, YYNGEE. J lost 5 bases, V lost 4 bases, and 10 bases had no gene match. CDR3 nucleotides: TGTGCCAGCAGCCCCCTCACTAGCGTGAGAGATACGCAGTATTTT. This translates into CASSPLTSVRDTQYF.

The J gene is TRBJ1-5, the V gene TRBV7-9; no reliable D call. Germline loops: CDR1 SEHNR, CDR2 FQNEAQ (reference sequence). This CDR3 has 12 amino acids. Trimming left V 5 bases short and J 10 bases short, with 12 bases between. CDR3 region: CASSVGPLPQHF. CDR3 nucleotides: TGTGCCAGCAGCGTCGGGCCTCTTCCCCAGCATTTT. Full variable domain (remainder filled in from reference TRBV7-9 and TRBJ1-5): DTGVSQNPRHKITKRGQNVTFRCDPISEHNRLYWYRQTLGQGPEFLTYFQNEAQLEKSRLLSDRFSAERPKGSFSTLEIQRTEQGDSAMYLCASSVGPLPQHFGDGTRLSIL.

CDR3 coding DNA: TGTGCCAGCAGCACCGACATACTCGTTAAACTGTTTTTT. It yields the protein CASSTDILVKLFF. The chain combines TRBV5-5 with TRBJ1-4; D not resolved. Germline values: CDR1 SGHKS, CDR2 YYEKEE (reference sequence). The CDR3 length is 13 residues. Trimming left V 4 bases short and J 11 bases short, with 15 bases between.